One TCR beta chain is described in this entry. There is no known antigen for this receptor. Base-call qualities are not available, and no considerably larger clone is one nucleotide away. The method was the immunoSEQ multiplex PCR assay. Each sample had roughly 90,000 TCR templates assayed by the deep sequencing platform. Genomic DNA extracted from sorted T cells was the material used for TCRbeta CDR3 sequencing. In the source study's methods: The R programming language was used for clonal analysis of the TCRbeta CDR3 data. Alloreactive CD4+ and CD8+ clones were identified by comparing unstimulated samples to CFSE-low samples taken after the reaction. Regulatory or non-regulatory origin of alloreactive CD4+ clones was assigned by matching sequences to the sorted unstimulated Treg and non-Treg repertoires. TCRdb retrieved this table from immuneACCESS and kept in-frame rearrangements only. Not all clones are present; in checked studies, unresolved V genes account for under half, and no reason is known for the remainder. That table gives V, J and clone size, and the DNA gave D and trimming. This sample holds about 100,000 clones; over 90% were observed only once. Together, the top ten hold about 1.2% of the sample.

The sample comes from a study of siplizumab effects on memory and regulatory T cells (dated by TCRdb to 2018 to 2020). For context, the study as a whole: The study examined how the anti-CD2 antibody siplizumab affects alloreactive T-cell subsets in allogeneic mixed lymphocyte reactions built from human PBMCs. The research as a whole found: The cumulative frequency of alloreactive sequences traceable to unstimulated CD4+ memory T cells was significantly reduced by siplizumab. Among mappable alloreactive CD4+ clones, an average Treg-derived fraction of roughly 71% was observed with siplizumab, compared with 25% to 30% in control reactions. Whether proliferating Tregs from siplizumab cultures were suppressive was not functionally confirmed. Compared with memory T cells, unstimulated naive T cells appeared more diverse, and naive cells seemed to make a substantial contribution to the alloresponse. Roughly 75-95% of proliferating CD4+ or CD8+ clones could not be assigned a naive or memory phenotype. Because sequences at frequencies below about 10^-5 were poorly captured, only a minor fraction of alloreactive clones could be mapped back to unstimulated subsets.

Sorted unstimulated T cells and proliferating T cells recovered from mixed lymphocyte reactions underwent TCRbeta CDR3 sequencing. Fresh whole blood from ten HLA-typed healthy donors was used as the source from which PBMCs were isolated. To map where alloreactive clones came from, CD4+ non-regulatory T cells in the unstimulated state were FACS-sorted. V is pared back by 7 bases and J by 6 bases, with 13 bases lying between the germline termini. Inclusive of the bounding cysteine and phenylalanine, the CDR3 is 13 residues long. The read is trimmed to its CDR3 DNA, 39 bases read in frame from base 1. Reading the germline V gene gives CDR1 SNHLY and CDR2 FYNNEI.

The chain is assembled from TRBV2 and TRBJ1-5; the D segment could be TRBD1, given 5 matching bases. This TCR was recovered from a human donor in good health. The sample comprised non-Treg CD4+ T cells sorted from blood. This specimen's cell subset or site label, per the study, means: FACS-sorted unstimulated CD4+ non-regulatory T cells. This receptor carries the CDR3 CASTGERGQPQHF. The bases are TGTGCCAGCACTGGGGAGAGGGGTCAGCCCCAGCATTTT.